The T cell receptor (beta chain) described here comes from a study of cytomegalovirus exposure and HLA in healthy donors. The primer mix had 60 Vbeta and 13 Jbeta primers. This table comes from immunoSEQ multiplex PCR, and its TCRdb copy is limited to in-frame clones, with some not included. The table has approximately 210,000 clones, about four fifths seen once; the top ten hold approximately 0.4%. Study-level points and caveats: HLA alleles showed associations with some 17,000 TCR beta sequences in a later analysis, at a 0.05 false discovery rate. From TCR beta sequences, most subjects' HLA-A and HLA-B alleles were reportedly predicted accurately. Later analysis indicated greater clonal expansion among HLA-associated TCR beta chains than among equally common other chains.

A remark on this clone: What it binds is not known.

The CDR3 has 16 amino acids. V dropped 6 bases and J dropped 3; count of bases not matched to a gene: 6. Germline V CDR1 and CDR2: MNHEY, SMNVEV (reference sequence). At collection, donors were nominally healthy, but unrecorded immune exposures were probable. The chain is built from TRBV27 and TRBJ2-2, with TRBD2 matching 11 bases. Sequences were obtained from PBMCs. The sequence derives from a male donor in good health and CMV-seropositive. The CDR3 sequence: CASRLLAGVDTGELFF. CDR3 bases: TGTGCCAGCAGACTACTAGCGGGAGTAGACACCGGGGAGCTGTTTTTT.